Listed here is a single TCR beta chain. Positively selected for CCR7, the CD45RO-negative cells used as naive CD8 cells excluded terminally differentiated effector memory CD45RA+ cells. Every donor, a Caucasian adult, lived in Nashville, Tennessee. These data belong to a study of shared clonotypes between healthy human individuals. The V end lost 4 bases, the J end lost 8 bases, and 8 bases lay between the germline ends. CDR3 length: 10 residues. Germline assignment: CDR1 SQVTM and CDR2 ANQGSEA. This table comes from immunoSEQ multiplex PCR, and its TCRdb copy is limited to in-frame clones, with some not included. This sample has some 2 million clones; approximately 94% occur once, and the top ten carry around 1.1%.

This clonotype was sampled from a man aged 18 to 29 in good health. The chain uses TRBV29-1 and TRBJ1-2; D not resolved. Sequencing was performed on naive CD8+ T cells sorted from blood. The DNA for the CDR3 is TGCAGCGTTGGGGGATCGGGCTACACCTTC. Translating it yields CSVGGSGYTF.